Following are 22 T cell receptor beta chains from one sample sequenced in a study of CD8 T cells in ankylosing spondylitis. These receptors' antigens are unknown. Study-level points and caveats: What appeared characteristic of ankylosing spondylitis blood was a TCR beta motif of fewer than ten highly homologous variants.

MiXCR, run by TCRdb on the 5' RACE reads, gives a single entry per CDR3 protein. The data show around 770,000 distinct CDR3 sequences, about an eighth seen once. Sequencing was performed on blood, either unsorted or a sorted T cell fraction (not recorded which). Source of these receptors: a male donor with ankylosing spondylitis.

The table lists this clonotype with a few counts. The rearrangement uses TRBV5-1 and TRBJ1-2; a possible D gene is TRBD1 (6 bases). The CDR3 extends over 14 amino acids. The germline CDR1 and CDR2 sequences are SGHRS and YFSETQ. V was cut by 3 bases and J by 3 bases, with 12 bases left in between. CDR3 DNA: TGCGCCAGCAGCTCCCAGCAGGGGCACTATGGCTACACCTTC. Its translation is CASSSQQGHYGYTF.

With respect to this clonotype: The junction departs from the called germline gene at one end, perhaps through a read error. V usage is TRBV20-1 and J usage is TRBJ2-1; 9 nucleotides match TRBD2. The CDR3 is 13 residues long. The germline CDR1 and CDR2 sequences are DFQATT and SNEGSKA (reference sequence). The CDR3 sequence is CGARGLAGNEQFF. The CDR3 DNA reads TGCGGTGCTAGAGGTCTAGCGGGAAATGAGCAGTTCTTC.

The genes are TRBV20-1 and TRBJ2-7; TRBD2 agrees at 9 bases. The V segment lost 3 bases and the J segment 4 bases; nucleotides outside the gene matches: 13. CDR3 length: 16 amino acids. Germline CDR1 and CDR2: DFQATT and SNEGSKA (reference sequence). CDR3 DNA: TGCAGTGCTAGGGGGTTAGCGGGAGTTAGTCAATACGAGCAGTACTTC. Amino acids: CSARGLAGVSQYEQYF.

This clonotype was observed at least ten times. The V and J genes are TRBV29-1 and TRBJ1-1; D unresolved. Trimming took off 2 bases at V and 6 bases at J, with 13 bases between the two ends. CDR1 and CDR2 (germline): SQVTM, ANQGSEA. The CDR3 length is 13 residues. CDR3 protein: CSVERRNGAEAFF. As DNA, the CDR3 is TGCAGCGTTGAACGTCGTAATGGTGCTGAAGCTTTCTTT.

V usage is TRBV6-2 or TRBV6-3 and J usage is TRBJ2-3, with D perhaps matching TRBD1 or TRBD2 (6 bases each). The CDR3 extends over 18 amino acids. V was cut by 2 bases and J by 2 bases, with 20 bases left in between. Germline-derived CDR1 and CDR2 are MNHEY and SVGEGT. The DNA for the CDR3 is TGTGCCAGCAGTTACCGGCTAGCGTCCAGGGGAGTCACAGATACGCAGTATTTT. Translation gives CASSYRLASRGVTDTQYF.

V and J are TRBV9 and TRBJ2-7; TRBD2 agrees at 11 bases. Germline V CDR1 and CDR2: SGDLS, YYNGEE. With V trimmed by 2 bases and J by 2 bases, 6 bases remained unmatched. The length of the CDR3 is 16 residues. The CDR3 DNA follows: TGTGCCAGCAGCGTCTTCGGGACTAGCGGAACCTACGAGCAGTACTTC. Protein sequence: CASSVFGTSGTYEQYF.

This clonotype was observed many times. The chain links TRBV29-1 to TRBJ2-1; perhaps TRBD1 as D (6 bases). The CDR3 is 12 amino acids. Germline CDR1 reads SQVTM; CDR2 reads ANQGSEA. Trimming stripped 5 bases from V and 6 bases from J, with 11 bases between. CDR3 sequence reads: CSVKNRANEQFF. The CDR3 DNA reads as TGCAGCGTTAAGAACAGGGCCAATGAGCAGTTCTTC.

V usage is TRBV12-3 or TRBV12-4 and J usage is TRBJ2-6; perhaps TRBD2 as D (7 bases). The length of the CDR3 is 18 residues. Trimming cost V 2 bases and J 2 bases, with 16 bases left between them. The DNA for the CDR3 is TGTGCCAGCAGTTTAAGGGGGGGTGGACAAGCTGGGGCCAACGTCCTGACTTTC. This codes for CASSLRGGGQAGANVLTF.

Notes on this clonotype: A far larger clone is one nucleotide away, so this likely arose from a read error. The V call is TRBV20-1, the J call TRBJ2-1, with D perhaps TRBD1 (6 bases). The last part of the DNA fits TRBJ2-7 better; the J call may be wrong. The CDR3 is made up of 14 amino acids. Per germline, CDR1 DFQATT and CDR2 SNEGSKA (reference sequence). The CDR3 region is CSARRGGSYNEQYF. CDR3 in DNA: TGCAGTGCTAGAAGAGGGGGTTCCTACAATGAGCAGTACTTC.

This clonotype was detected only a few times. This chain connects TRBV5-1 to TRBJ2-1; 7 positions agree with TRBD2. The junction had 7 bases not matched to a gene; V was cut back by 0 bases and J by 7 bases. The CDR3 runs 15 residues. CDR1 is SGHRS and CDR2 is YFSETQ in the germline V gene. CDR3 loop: CASSLGEGGWNEQFF. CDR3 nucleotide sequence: TGCGCCAGCAGCTTGGGGGAGGGTGGTTGGAATGAGCAGTTCTTC.

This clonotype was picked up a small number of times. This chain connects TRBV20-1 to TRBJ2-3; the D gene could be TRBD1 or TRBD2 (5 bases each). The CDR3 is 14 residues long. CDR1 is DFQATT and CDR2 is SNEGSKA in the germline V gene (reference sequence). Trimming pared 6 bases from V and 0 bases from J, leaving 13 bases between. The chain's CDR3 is CSALPGPSTDTQYF. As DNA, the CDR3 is TGCAGTGCCCTCCCGGGACCAAGCACAGATACGCAGTATTTT.

The CDR3 spells CASSLYGGKETQYF. Written as DNA, the CDR3 is TGTGCCAGCAGCTTGTACGGAGGGAAAGAGACCCAGTACTTC. The rearrangement links TRBV5-5 to TRBJ2-5; D perhaps matches TRBD2 (6 bases). From germline, CDR1 is SGHKS and CDR2 YYEKEE (reference sequence). V was shortened by 1 base and J by 3 bases, with 10 bases between the two germline ends. The CDR3 runs to 14 residues.

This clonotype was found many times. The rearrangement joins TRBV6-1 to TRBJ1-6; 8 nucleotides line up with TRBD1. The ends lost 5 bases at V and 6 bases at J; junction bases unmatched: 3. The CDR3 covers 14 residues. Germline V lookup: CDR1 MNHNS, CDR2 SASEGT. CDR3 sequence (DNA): TGTGCCAGCAGTCCGGGACAGGTTAATTCACCCCTCCACTTT. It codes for CASSPGQVNSPLHF.

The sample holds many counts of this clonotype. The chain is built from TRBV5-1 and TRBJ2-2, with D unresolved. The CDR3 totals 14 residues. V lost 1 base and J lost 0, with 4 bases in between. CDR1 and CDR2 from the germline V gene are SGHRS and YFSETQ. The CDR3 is CASSLKANTGELFF. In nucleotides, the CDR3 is TGCGCCAGCAGCTTGAAGGCGAACACCGGGGAGCTGTTTTTT.

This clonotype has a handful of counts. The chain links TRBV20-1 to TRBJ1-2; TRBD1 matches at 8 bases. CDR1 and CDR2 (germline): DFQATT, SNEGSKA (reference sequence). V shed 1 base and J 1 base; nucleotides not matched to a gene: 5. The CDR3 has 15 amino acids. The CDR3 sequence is CSARGTGQVNYGYTF. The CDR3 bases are TGCAGTGCTAGAGGGACAGGGCAGGTTAACTATGGCTACACCTTC.

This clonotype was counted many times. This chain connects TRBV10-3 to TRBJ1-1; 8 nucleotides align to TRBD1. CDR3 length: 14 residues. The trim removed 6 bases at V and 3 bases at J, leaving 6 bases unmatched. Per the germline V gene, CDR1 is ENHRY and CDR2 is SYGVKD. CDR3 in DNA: TGTGCCATCAGCTCCCGGGACAGGTACACTGAAGCTTTCTTT. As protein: CAISSRDRYTEAFF.

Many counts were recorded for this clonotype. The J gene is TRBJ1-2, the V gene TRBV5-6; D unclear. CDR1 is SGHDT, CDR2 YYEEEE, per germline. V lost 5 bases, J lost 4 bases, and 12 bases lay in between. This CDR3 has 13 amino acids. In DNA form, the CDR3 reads TGTGCCAGCAGTTTCAGACGGATCTATGGCTACACCTTC. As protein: CASSFRRIYGYTF.

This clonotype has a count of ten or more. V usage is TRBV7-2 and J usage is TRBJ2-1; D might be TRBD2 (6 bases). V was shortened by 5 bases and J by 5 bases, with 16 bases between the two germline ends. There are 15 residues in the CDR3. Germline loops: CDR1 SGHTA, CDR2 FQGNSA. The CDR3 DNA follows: TGTGCCAGCAGCGCGGGACTCTGGGGGAACAATGAGCAGTTCTTC. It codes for CASSAGLWGNNEQFF. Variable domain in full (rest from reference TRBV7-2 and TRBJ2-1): GAGVSQSPSNKVTEKGKDVELRCDPISGHTALYWYRQSLGQGLEFLIYFQGNSAPDKSGLPSDRFSAERTGGSVSTLTIQRTQQEDSAVYLCASSAGLWGNNEQFFGPGTRLTVL.

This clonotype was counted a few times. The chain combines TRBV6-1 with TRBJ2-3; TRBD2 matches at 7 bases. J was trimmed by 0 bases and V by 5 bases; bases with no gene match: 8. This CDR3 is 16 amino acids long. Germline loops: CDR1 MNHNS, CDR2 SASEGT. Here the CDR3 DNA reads TGTGCCAGCAGTCTATATGGGACTACTAGCACAGATACGCAGTATTTT. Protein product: CASSLYGTTSTDTQYF.

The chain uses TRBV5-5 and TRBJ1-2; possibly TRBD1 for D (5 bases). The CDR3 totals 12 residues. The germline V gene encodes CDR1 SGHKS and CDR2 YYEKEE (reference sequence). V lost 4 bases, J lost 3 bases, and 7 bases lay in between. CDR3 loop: CASSKTDYGYTF. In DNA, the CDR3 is TGTGCCAGCAGCAAGACAGACTATGGCTACACCTTC. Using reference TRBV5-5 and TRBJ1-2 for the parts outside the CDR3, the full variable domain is DAGVTQSPTHLIKTRGQQVTLRCSPISGHKSVSWYQQVLGQGPQFIFQYYEKEERGRGNFPDRFSARQFPNYSSELNVNALLLGDSALYLCASSKTDYGYTFGSGTRLTVV.

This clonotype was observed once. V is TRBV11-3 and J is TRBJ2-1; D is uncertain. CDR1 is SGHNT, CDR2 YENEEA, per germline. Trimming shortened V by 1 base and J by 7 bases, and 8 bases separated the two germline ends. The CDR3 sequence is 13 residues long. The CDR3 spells CASSLGSVNEQFF. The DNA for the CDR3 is TGTGCCAGCAGCTTAGGGTCCGTTAATGAGCAGTTCTTC.

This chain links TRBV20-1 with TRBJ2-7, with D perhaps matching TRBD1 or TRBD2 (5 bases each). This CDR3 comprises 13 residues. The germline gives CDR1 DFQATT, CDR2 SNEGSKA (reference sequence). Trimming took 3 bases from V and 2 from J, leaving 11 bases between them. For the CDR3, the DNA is TGCAGTGCTAGTGAGGGGTCCACCTACGAGCAGTACTTC. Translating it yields CSASEGSTYEQYF.